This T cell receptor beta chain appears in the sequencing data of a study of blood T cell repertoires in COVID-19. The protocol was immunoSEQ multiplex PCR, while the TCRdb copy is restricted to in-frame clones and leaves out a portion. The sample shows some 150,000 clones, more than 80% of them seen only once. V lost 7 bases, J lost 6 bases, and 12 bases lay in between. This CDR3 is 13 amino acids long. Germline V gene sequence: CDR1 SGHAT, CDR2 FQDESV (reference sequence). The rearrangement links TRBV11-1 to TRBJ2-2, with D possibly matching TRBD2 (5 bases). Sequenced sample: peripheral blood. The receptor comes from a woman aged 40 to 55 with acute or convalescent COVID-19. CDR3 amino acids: CASTLTRAGELFF. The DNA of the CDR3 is TGTGCCAGCACCCTTACGCGGGCCGGGGAGCTGTTTTTT. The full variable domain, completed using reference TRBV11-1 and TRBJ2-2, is EAEVAQSPRYKITEKSQAVAFWCDPISGHATLYWYRQILGQGPELLVQFQDESVVDDSQLPKDRFSAERLKGVDSTLKIQPAELGDSAMYLCASTLTRAGELFFGEGSRLTVL.